Listed below are T cell receptor beta chains from one sample, sequenced in a study of shared clonotypes between healthy human individuals. The data were produced by immunoSEQ multiplex PCR, yet TCRdb's version contains in-frame clones alone and is incomplete. Counted here are hundreds of thousands of clones, roughly 70% occurring once; the ten biggest clones make up under 2%. Sequences were obtained from memory CD4+ T cells sorted from blood. These receptors all come from a woman aged 25-40 years in good health. Both conserved end residues are part of each CDR3. Fields, in order: CDR3 DNA, CDR3 protein, J gene, D gene, V gene, clone size. D genes are given only for firm matches. Not every row has a clone size; where given, it reads once, few, many or a size class.

TGTGCCAGCAGTTTTGGGGGTAGGGGGACAGATACGCAGTATTTT	CASSFGGRGTDTQYF	TRBJ2-3	NA	TRBV28	NA
TGTGCCAGCAGCTTCAGGGGTAGGGATGAAAAACTGTTTTTT	CASSFRGRDEKLFF	TRBJ1-4	NA	TRBV7-2	NA
TGTGCCAGCAGCTCCATTTCCCGGATCATGAACACTGAAGCTTTCTTT	CASSSISRIMNTEAFF	TRBJ1-1	NA	TRBV7-2	few
TGTGCCAGTAGCCTAGGGACAGGGCGTTGGAACACTGAAGCTTTCTTT	CASSLGTGRWNTEAFF	TRBJ1-1	TRBD1	TRBV19	NA
TGTGCCATCAGTGACACACAGACAGGGTTGGGCTACGAGCAGTACTTC	CAISDTQTGLGYEQYF	TRBJ2-7	TRBD1	TRBV10-3	NA
TGCGCCAGCAGCTTGGGACTAGCGGGAGGCCGGGCCAAAAACATTCAGTACTTC	CASSLGLAGGRAKNIQYF	TRBJ2-4	TRBD2	TRBV4-1	NA
TGCGCCAGCAGCCTACGGGGCGAGACCTACAATGAGCAGTTCTTC	CASSLRGETYNEQFF	TRBJ2-1	NA	TRBV5-1	NA
TGTGCCAGCAGCTCGATTCCTGAGACCGGGGAGCTGTTTTTT	CASSSIPETGELFF	TRBJ2-2	NA	TRBV9	NA
TGTGCCAGCAGTGATGAAACCGGGACAAACTACAATGAGCAGTTCTTC	CASSDETGTNYNEQFF	TRBJ2-1	NA	TRBV25-1	once
TGTGCCAGCAGCTTAGGTCAAGGGGTGAGCTCCTACAATGAGCAGTTCTTC	CASSLGQGVSSYNEQFF	TRBJ2-1	NA	TRBV11-3	NA
TGCAGCGTCGCTTTCGTCGGGGTAAAAGAGACCCAGTACTTC	CSVAFVGVKETQYF	TRBJ2-5	NA	TRBV29-1	NA
TGTGCCAGCAAACCCGACAGGGGGCGCGTATACGAGCAGTACTTC	CASKPDRGRVYEQYF	TRBJ2-7	TRBD1	TRBV2	NA
TGTGCCAGCAGCTTGGGATTGTCCCCATCAAACACAGATACGCAGTATTTT	CASSLGLSPSNTDTQYF	TRBJ2-3	NA	TRBV5-4	NA
TGTGCCAGCAGCCCCGCTCTTGGCCTCTACAATGAGCAGTTCTTC	CASSPALGLYNEQFF	TRBJ2-1	NA	TRBV7-9	NA
TGTGCCAGCAGCCGACAGGGCTCTAGCTACACCTTC	CASSRQGSSYTF	TRBJ1-2	TRBD1	TRBV28	NA
TGTGCCAGCAGGCGGGAACAGGGAAGCACAGATACGCAGTATTTT	CASRREQGSTDTQYF	TRBJ2-3	NA	TRBV28	few
TGTGCCAGCAGCTTAGCCCTCCAAGGAGGAGGCTACACCTTC	CASSLALQGGGYTF	TRBJ1-2	NA	TRBV7-9	NA
TGCGCCAGCAGCTTGTCTGCTAGCGAGGGCAATGAGCAGTTCTTC	CASSLSASEGNEQFF	TRBJ2-1	NA	TRBV5-1	few
TGCAGCGTTACAACAGGGGGCACGAGAGATACGCAGTATTTT	CSVTTGGTRDTQYF	TRBJ2-3	TRBD1	TRBV29-1	NA
TGTGCCAGCAGCTCAGGGACTAGCGGGAGGTCCCACAATGAGCAGTTCTTC	CASSSGTSGRSHNEQFF	TRBJ2-1	TRBD2	TRBV7-3	few
TGTGCCTCCGCCGAGGGGAAGGCTTTTAACTATGGCTACACCTTC	CASAEGKAFNYGYTF	TRBJ1-2	NA	TRBV2	NA
TGTGCCAGCAGCTGGAGATTAACTAGCACAGATACGCAGTATTTT	CASSWRLTSTDTQYF	TRBJ2-3	NA	TRBV27	NA
TGTGCCAGTAGGGGACAGGGCCGCTACGAGCAGTACTTC	CASRGQGRYEQYF	TRBJ2-7	TRBD1	TRBV19	NA
TGCGCCAGCAGTGCGGATGCCAGGGGGCTTAGATATTCTTTAGGGGCCAACGTCCTGACTTTC	CASSADARGLRYSLGANVLTF	TRBJ2-6	TRBD1	TRBV10-2	NA
TGTGCCAGCAGTCCGATGACGGTGAGGGAAAAACTGTTTTTT	CASSPMTVREKLFF	TRBJ1-4	NA	TRBV27	NA
TGTGCCAGCAGTTCCTTTTGGACTAGCGGGAGCTCCTACAATGAGCAGTTCTTC	CASSSFWTSGSSYNEQFF	TRBJ2-1	TRBD2	TRBV27	once
TGTGCCAGCAGCCGACTAGCGGGTTACGAGCAGTACTTC	CASSRLAGYEQYF	TRBJ2-7	TRBD2	TRBV11-2	NA
TGTGCCAGCAGTTCCGCGGGGGCCCACACTGAAGCTTTCTTT	CASSSAGAHTEAFF	TRBJ1-1	NA	TRBV28	NA
TGTGCCAGCACGCCGGGACAGGGAACCTACTATGGCTACACCTTC	CASTPGQGTYYGYTF	TRBJ1-2	TRBD1	TRBV27	NA
TGTGCCAGCAGCCCTTATGGACAGGATAATCAGCCCCAGCATTTT	CASSPYGQDNQPQHF	TRBJ1-5	TRBD1	TRBV25-1	NA
TGTGCCAGTAGTATAGGGGACAGATCGGCTGAGCAGTTCTTC	CASSIGDRSAEQFF	TRBJ2-1	TRBD1	TRBV19	NA
TGTGCCAGCTCACCAGCAGGGACTGTTGAAAAACTGTTTTTT	CASSPAGTVEKLFF	TRBJ1-4	NA	TRBV18	NA
TGTGCCAGCAGGATACAGGGTGTCGAGACCCAGTACTTC	CASRIQGVETQYF	TRBJ2-5	NA	TRBV11-2	NA
TGTGCCAGCGAAGAGAAAAACATTCAGTACTTC	CASEEKNIQYF	TRBJ2-4	NA	TRBV7-9	NA
TGTGCCAGCAAGAGACAGGGTATAGGGCCCTATGGCTACACCTTC	CASKRQGIGPYGYTF	TRBJ1-2	TRBD1	TRBV6-4	few
TGTGCCAGCAGCTTAGCGGCCAAGGTGAACACTGAAGCTTTCTTT	CASSLAAKVNTEAFF	TRBJ1-1	NA	TRBV11-2	NA
TGTGCCAGCAGTTCGCCGGGGTCGATAGTGGATACGCAGTATTTT	CASSSPGSIVDTQYF	TRBJ2-3	NA	TRBV27	NA
TGTGCAGTGGGGCGGGCCCCCACAGATACGCAGTATTTT	CAVGRAPTDTQYF	TRBJ2-3	NA	TRBV19	NA
TGTGCCAGCAGCCGCCAAGATTATGAGCAGTTCTTC	CASSRQDYEQFF	TRBJ2-1	NA	TRBV11-2	once
TGTGCCACCTCAATCAACAGGGGGCCTTACGAGCAGTACTTC	CATSINRGPYEQYF	TRBJ2-7	TRBD1	TRBV6-5	NA
TGTGCCAGCAGCCAACGAGGGGGAGTTGGTAATGAGCAGTTCTTC	CASSQRGGVGNEQFF	TRBJ2-1	NA	TRBV7-9	NA
TGTGCCAGCAGTCTTAGGGGGAATGCGGCTTTCTTT	CASSLRGNAAFF	TRBJ1-1	NA	TRBV6-5	once
TGTGCCAGCAGTCCACATGCCGGGACTAGGAGCGAGCAGTACTTC	CASSPHAGTRSEQYF	TRBJ2-7	TRBD2	TRBV28	many
TGTGCCAGCAGTTTCCCCGGGACAGGGGGCGGGATGAGTTCCGGCCAGCCAGCTTTCTTT	CASSFPGTGGGMSSGQPAFF	TRBJ1-1	TRBD1	TRBV28	once
TGTGCCAGCATGGCCGGGACTCGCGGAAAGCAGTACTTC	CASMAGTRGKQYF	TRBJ2-5	NA	TRBV2	NA
TGTGCCAGCAGTTTAGGCATCTACTCCAACCAAGAGACCCAGTACTTC	CASSLGIYSNQETQYF	TRBJ2-5	NA	TRBV28	NA
TGTGCCAGCAAGGGGGGGTCGTATACTGAAGCTTTCTTT	CASKGGSYTEAFF	TRBJ1-1	NA	TRBV28	once
TGTGCCAGCAGCCCCGGGTACGCCGGGGAGCTGTTTTTT	CASSPGYAGELFF	TRBJ2-2	NA	TRBV7-2	many
TGTGCCAGTAGAGTACCGGGGACAGGGAACACTGAAGCTTTCTTT	CASRVPGTGNTEAFF	TRBJ1-1	TRBD1	TRBV19	NA
TGTGCCACCAGCAGTCGGGACAGGGGTACCTACGAGCAGTACTTC	CATSSRDRGTYEQYF	TRBJ2-7	TRBD1	TRBV15	NA
TGTGCCAGCAGAGGGGGCAGGAGGGATAGTGAAAAACTGTTTTTT	CASRGGRRDSEKLFF	TRBJ1-4	NA	TRBV21-1	NA
TGTGCCAGCAGCTTAGGGGCATTAAACTATGGCTACACCTTC	CASSLGALNYGYTF	TRBJ1-2	NA	TRBV7-9	NA
TGTGCCAGCAGTACCACTACTAGCGGAAGCTCCTACGAGCAGTACTTC	CASSTTTSGSSYEQYF	TRBJ2-7	TRBD2	TRBV28	NA